These 9 T cell receptor beta chains came from one sample sequenced in a study of beta chain features in type 1 diabetes. The entirety of the isolated RNA underwent reverse transcription, so expressed TCRB transcripts were sequenced. Profiling relied on immunoSEQ multiplex PCR, and the TCRdb table lists in-frame clones only, not all of them. Of 350,000 or so clones in the sample, 20% were seen once. The source material was naive CD4+ T cells from blood. All receptors derive from a woman under 30 in good health.

The table lists this clone with a few counts. This chain connects TRBV18 to TRBJ2-1; 12 nucleotides align to TRBD2. This CDR3 comprises 16 residues. Trimming removed 0 bases from V and 9 bases from J; junction bases left unmatched: 6. Germline loops: CDR1 KGHSH, CDR2 LQKENI. The CDR3 nucleotides read TGTGCCAGCTCACCACCACTAGCGGGAGGCCCTGGTGAGCAGTTCTTC. This encodes CASSPPLAGGPGEQFF.

This clone has a handful of counts. The gene calls are TRBV7-9 and TRBJ1-1; D is unresolved. The V gene lost 4 bases and the J gene lost 4 bases, with 10 bases spanning the gap. The CDR3 totals 13 residues. Looked up from germline, CDR1 is SEHNR and CDR2 is FQNEAQ (reference sequence). CDR3 coding DNA: TGTGCCAGCAGCTCGAGACGGGGCACTGAAGCTTTCTTT. Its protein is CASSSRRGTEAFF.

There are a few counts of this clone. The rearrangement links TRBV6-1 to TRBJ2-7, with no clear D. The CDR3 consists of 13 residues. The germline CDR1 and CDR2 sequences are MNHNS and SASEGT. With 6 bases removed from V and 1 base from J, the gap between germline ends came to 10 bases. CDR3 in DNA: TGTGCCAGCAGCCTAACGCGTTCCTACGAGCAGTACTTC. Encoded protein: CASSLTRSYEQYF.

There are a few counts of this clone. This chain uses TRBV19 with TRBJ2-7; 10 bases fit TRBD1. This CDR3 comprises 15 residues. Germline assignment: CDR1 LNHDA and CDR2 SQIVND (reference sequence). J gave up 3 bases and V 4 bases, and 6 bases lay outside the gene matches. CDR3 protein: CASSTTRTGGYEQYF. The CDR3 DNA reads TGTGCCAGTAGTACGACCCGGACAGGGGGCTACGAGCAGTACTTC.

This clone was picked up a small number of times. This rearrangement joins TRBV13 to TRBJ2-2, with 9 nucleotides matching TRBD2. Per germline, CDR1 PRHDT and CDR2 FYEKMQ (reference sequence). Losses at the gene ends were 4 bases for V and 1 base for J; bases not matched to a gene: 4. The CDR3 sequence is 16 residues long. This CDR3 is CASSSSGVRNTGELFF. As DNA, the CDR3 is TGTGCCAGCAGCTCTAGCGGGGTCAGGAACACCGGGGAGCTGTTTTTT.

There are a few counts of this clone. Other DNA sequences within the sample encode an identical CDR3. V usage is TRBV5-1 and J usage is TRBJ1-2; possibly TRBD1 for D (6 bases). This CDR3 is 13 amino acids long. In germline, CDR1 is SGHRS, CDR2 YFSETQ. V was shortened by 0 bases and J by 7 bases, with 10 bases between the two germline ends. CDR3 nucleotide sequence: TGCGCCAGCAGCTTGGACAGGGCCTCTGGCTACACCTTC. Translated, it gives CASSLDRASGYTF.

Only a few counts were recorded for this clone. Mismatch with germline at one junction end may stem from a read error. The chain combines TRBV7-9 with TRBJ2-7; the match to TRBD2 covers 9 bases. The CDR3 loop spans 15 amino acids. Looked up from germline, CDR1 is SEHNR and CDR2 is FQNEAQ (reference sequence). The CDR3: CASSIALAGSNEQYF. CDR3 bases: TGTGCCAGCAGCATAGCGCTAGCGGGGTCTAATGAGCAGTACTTC.

This CDR3 is CASSPLAGGPNTQYF. In nucleotides, the CDR3 is TGCGCCAGCAGCCCTTTGGCGGGAGGGCCGAATACGCAGTATTTT. The genes are TRBV4-1 and TRBJ2-3; 9 bases are a match to TRBD2. CDR1 is MGHRA, CDR2 YSYEKL, per germline. Trimming removed 4 bases from V and 7 bases from J; junction bases left unmatched: 9. The CDR3 has 15 residues.

The chain uses TRBV9 and TRBJ1-1; 7 positions agree with TRBD1. V lost 3 bases and J lost 2; bases outside the gene matches: 1. The CDR3 is 13 amino acids. Per the germline V gene, CDR1 is SGDLS and CDR2 is YYNGEE. The CDR3 is CASSGDRNTEAFF. The CDR3 DNA follows: TGTGCCAGCAGCGGGGACAGAAACACTGAAGCTTTCTTT.